Here is one T cell receptor beta chain with its context. What it recognizes is unknown. Moderate-to-severe activity, CAS ≥3, NOSPECS ≥4 and duration under 3 months were recorded for donors with ophthalmopathy. The PBMCs used were ones drawn from 8 to 10 ml of fresh peripheral blood. Researchers took RNA transcripts and amplified TCR beta CDR3 regions from them. HTBI primers primed a first-round RT-PCR, and a second-round multiplex PCR followed. TCRdb called the multiplex PCR reads again in MiXCR, with one record for every CDR3 protein. The data show about 400,000 distinct CDR3 sequences, 15% to 20% seen once. The record originates from a study of Graves' ophthalmopathy and Graves' hyperthyroidism. Study outcomes and limitations: Blood repertoires reportedly contained most expanded thyroid clonotypes above 0.001 frequency. Predictions made by the model for ophthalmopathy progression reached roughly 64% sensitivity and approximately 72% specificity.

This CDR3 has 14 residues. Losses at the gene ends were 6 bases for V and 5 bases for J; bases not matched to a gene: 9. CDR1 is MDHEN and CDR2 is SYDVKM in the germline V gene. The sequenced material came from peripheral blood. This receptor was taken from a woman between 18 and 29 years old with Graves' ophthalmopathy. The chain combines TRBV28 with TRBJ1-2; 7 bases match TRBD1. CDR3 sequence: CASRSEGAPYGYTF. In DNA form, the CDR3 reads TGTGCCAGCAGATCGGAGGGGGCACCTTATGGCTACACCTTC.